These 15 T cell receptor beta chains share one sample of origin, sequenced in a study of blood T cell repertoires in COVID-19 (dated by TCRdb to the early 2020s). The library was generated by the immunoSEQ multiplex PCR assay. TCRdb obtained this table from immuneACCESS and retained in-frame rearrangements with V and J assigned. These tables miss some clones; where compared with another copy, unresolved V genes account for less than half of the shortfall, and the remainder is unexplained. This sample comprises approximately 160,000 clones, approximately 85% of them detected only once. 1.2% of the sample is taken by the ten largest. Sequencing input: peripheral blood. The receptors shown here come from a man in his sixties who had recovered from COVID-19.

V gene TRBV7-9 combines with J gene TRBJ1-2, with a possible D match to TRBD1 (6 bases). The length of the CDR3 is 15 residues. Trimming stripped 3 bases from V and 8 bases from J, with 19 bases between. CDR1 SEHNR and CDR2 FQNEAQ come from the germline V gene (reference sequence). DNA of the CDR3: TGTGCCAGCAGCTTCCCACCGGGGGCGGGGGGGGGCTACACCTTC. This sequence encodes CASSFPPGAGGGYTF. Supplemented by reference TRBV7-9 and TRBJ1-2, the full variable domain reads DTGVSQNPRHKITKRGQNVTFRCDPISEHNRLYWYRQTLGQGPEFLTYFQNEAQLEKSRLLSDRFSAERPKGSFSTLEIQRTEQGDSAMYLCASSFPPGAGGGYTFGSGTRLTVV.

V usage is TRBV3-1 (or the pseudogene TRBV3-2) and J usage is TRBJ2-3; maybe TRBD2 (6 bases). Trimming stripped 1 base from V and 6 bases from J, with 17 bases between. Germline V lookup: CDR1 LGHDT, CDR2 YNNKEL (reference sequence). The CDR3 is 16 amino acids. The CDR3 DNA is TGTGCCAGCAGCCAAGTTGCGGGGCTACCGGGGGATACGCAGTATTTT. As protein: CASSQVAGLPGDTQYF.

V and J are TRBV25-1 and TRBJ2-4; TRBD1 aligns across 10 bases. Germline loops: CDR1 MGHDK, CDR2 SYGVNS. V was pared by 4 bases and J by 7 bases, with 16 bases of the junction left unmatched. The CDR3 runs 18 residues. CDR3 region: CASSAPRTGGSSRNIQYF. The CDR3 nucleotides read TGTGCCAGCAGTGCCCCTCGGACAGGGGGAAGTTCCCGGAACATTCAGTACTTC.

The chain employs TRBV2 and TRBJ2-3; TRBD2 agrees at 11 bases. Germline CDR1 and CDR2: SNHLY and FYNNEI. V gave up 8 bases and J gave up 0 bases; unmatched junction bases: 4. This CDR3 has 15 amino acids. In DNA, the CDR3 is TGTGCCAGCGGGACTAGCGGAACTAGCACAGATACGCAGTATTTT. Amino acid sequence: CASGTSGTSTDTQYF.

The V and J genes are TRBV19 and TRBJ2-1; 7 bases fit TRBD2. The CDR3 contains 14 residues. Germline CDR1 LNHDA, CDR2 SQIVND (reference sequence). The ends lost 5 bases at V and 9 bases at J; junction bases unmatched: 10. The chain's CDR3 is CASSDRQRGFEQFF. CDR3 bases: TGTGCCAGTAGTGACCGCCAGCGGGGATTTGAGCAGTTCTTC.

The gene calls are TRBV6-1 and TRBJ1-5, with D uncertain. Germline-derived CDR1 and CDR2 are MNHNS and SASEGT. The V gene lost 2 bases and the J gene lost 4 bases, with 6 bases spanning the gap. The CDR3 length is 13 residues. The CDR3 reads CASSESGNQPQHF. In DNA form, the CDR3 reads TGTGCCAGCAGTGAATCGGGTAATCAGCCCCAGCATTTT.

This chain joins TRBV29-1 and TRBJ2-7, with 10 bases identical to TRBD1. The CDR3 spans 13 residues. Losses at the gene ends were 5 bases for V and 2 bases for J; bases not matched to a gene: 3. Germline V gene sequence: CDR1 SQVTM, CDR2 ANQGSEA. The DNA for the CDR3 is TGCAGCGTTAGGGGGACAGGGGCCTACGAGCAGTACTTC. Protein: CSVRGTGAYEQYF.

V is TRBV7-9 and J is TRBJ1-2; TRBD1 is a possible D gene (6 bases). Looked up from germline, CDR1 is SEHNR and CDR2 is FQNEAQ (reference sequence). Trimming stripped 4 bases from V and 4 bases from J, with 10 bases between. The CDR3 totals 13 residues. The CDR3 protein is CASSSTGPYGYTF. The CDR3 coding sequence is TGTGCCAGCAGCTCGACAGGTCCCTATGGCTACACCTTC.

The rearrangement uses TRBV4-3 and TRBJ1-1, with 7 positions matching TRBD1. V shed 1 base, J shed 11 bases, and the junction held 10 bases outside the gene matches. Germline CDR1 and CDR2: LGHNA and YSLEER. CDR3 size: 14 residues. The CDR3 DNA sequence: TGCGCCAGCAGCCAAGGTTGGGCGGGACAGCCGGCTTTCTTT. Protein product: CASSQGWAGQPAFF.

The chain uses TRBV3-1 (or the pseudogene TRBV3-2) and TRBJ1-1; 10 bases map to TRBD1. V shed 4 bases and J 0 bases; nucleotides not matched to a gene: 17. Per the germline V gene, CDR1 is LGHDT and CDR2 is YNNKEL (reference sequence). The CDR3 is 20 residues long. The CDR3 is CASSPRSTGGGEPMNTEAFF. CDR3 DNA: TGTGCCAGCAGCCCCCGGTCGACAGGGGGCGGAGAGCCTATGAACACTGAAGCTTTCTTT.

This clone was seen a handful of times. The rearrangement joins TRBV7-8 to TRBJ1-5; 10 nucleotides agree with TRBD1. Germline CDR1 is SGHVS and CDR2 is FQNEAQ. Trimming at V came to 4 bases and at J to 9 bases, leaving 6 bases not matched to a gene. The CDR3 is 14 amino acids. As DNA, the CDR3 is TGTGCCAGCAGCTCTGCGGACAGGGGGTTGCCCCAGCATTTT. It is translated as CASSSADRGLPQHF.

V gene TRBV25-1 combines with J gene TRBJ2-7, with D possibly matching TRBD2 (6 bases). Germline V gene lookup returns CDR1 MGHDK and CDR2 SYGVNS. V was trimmed by 1 base and J by 4 bases, leaving 11 bases between them. The length of the CDR3 is 14 residues. The CDR3 sequence: CASSESPGVYEQYF. The DNA for the CDR3 is TGTGCCAGCAGTGAATCACCGGGGGTTTACGAGCAGTACTTC.

The V call is TRBV6-5, the J call TRBJ1-2; D is ambiguous. This CDR3 has 15 amino acids. Germline CDR1 and CDR2: MNHEY and SVGAGI. V was trimmed by 6 bases and J by 6 bases, leaving 20 bases between them. CDR3 residues: CASRDGVFTDDGYTF. CDR3 coding DNA: TGTGCCAGCAGGGACGGGGTTTTTACAGATGATGGCTACACCTTC.

The V and J genes are TRBV5-1 and TRBJ2-3, with TRBD1 identical over 7 bases. Germline-derived CDR1 and CDR2 are SGHRS and YFSETQ. Trimming took 3 bases from V and 1 from J; bases not matched to a gene: 2. The CDR3 is 14 residues long. This CDR3 reads CASSSTGGTDTQYF. In DNA, the CDR3 is TGCGCCAGCAGCTCCACAGGGGGCACAGATACGCAGTATTTT.

This chain links TRBV5-1 with TRBJ2-2, with a tentative D call TRBD2 (7 bases). The CDR3 loop spans 17 amino acids. Looked up from germline, CDR1 is SGHRS and CDR2 is YFSETQ. V dropped 1 base and J dropped 4 bases, with 17 bases sitting between them. The chain's CDR3 is CASSLRLGGGTTGELFF. Written as DNA, the CDR3 is TGCGCCAGCAGCTTGCGCCTGGGCGGGGGCACCACCGGGGAGCTGTTTTTT.